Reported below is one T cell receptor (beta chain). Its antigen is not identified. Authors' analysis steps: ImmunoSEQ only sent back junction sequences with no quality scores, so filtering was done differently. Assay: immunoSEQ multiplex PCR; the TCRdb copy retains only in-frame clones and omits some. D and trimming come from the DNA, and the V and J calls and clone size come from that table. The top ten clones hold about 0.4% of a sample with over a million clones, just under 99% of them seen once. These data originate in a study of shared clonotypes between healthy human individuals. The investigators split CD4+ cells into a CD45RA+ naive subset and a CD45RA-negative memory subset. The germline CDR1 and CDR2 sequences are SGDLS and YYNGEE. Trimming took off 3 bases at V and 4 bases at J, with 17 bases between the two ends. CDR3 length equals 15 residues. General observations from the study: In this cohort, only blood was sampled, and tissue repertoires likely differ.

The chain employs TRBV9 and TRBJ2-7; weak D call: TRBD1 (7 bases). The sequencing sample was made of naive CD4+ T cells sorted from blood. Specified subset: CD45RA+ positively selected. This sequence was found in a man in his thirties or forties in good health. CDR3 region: CASSAGSTGRYEQYF. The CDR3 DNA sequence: TGTGCCAGCAGCGCAGGCTCGACAGGGAGGTACGAGCAGTACTTC.